This T cell receptor (beta chain) was sequenced for a study of OX40 agonist ivuxolimab in advanced cancers. Across the whole study: Ivuxolimab, which is an agonistic anti-OX40 (CD134) antibody, was administered to the patients.

CDR1 and CDR2 from the germline V gene are SGHRS and YFSETQ. The CDR3 is 14 amino acids. The V gene end was trimmed by 0 bases and the J gene end by 2 bases; junction bases not matched to a gene: 0. Assay: immunoSEQ multiplex PCR; the TCRdb copy retains only in-frame clones and omits some. The table shows approximately 43,000 clones, with more than 80% occurring only once. The clonotype originates from an adult with an advanced solid tumor such as melanoma, head and neck, liver or kidney cancer. Sequencing used CD4+ or CD8+ T cells sorted from blood, obtained in a trial of the OX40 agonist ivuxolimab. J is TRBJ2-5 and V is TRBV5-1; 8 nucleotides match TRBD2. DNA of the CDR3: TGCGCCAGCAGCTTGGCGGGGGGGCAAGAGACCCAGTACTTC. Translating it yields CASSLAGGQETQYF. Based on the CDR3 plus reference TRBV5-1 and TRBJ2-5, the full variable domain is KAGVTQTPRYLIKTRGQQVTLSCSPISGHRSVSWYQQTPGQGLQFLFEYFSETQRNKGNFPGRFSGRQFSNSRSEMNVSTLELGDSALYLCASSLAGGQETQYFGPGTRLLVL.